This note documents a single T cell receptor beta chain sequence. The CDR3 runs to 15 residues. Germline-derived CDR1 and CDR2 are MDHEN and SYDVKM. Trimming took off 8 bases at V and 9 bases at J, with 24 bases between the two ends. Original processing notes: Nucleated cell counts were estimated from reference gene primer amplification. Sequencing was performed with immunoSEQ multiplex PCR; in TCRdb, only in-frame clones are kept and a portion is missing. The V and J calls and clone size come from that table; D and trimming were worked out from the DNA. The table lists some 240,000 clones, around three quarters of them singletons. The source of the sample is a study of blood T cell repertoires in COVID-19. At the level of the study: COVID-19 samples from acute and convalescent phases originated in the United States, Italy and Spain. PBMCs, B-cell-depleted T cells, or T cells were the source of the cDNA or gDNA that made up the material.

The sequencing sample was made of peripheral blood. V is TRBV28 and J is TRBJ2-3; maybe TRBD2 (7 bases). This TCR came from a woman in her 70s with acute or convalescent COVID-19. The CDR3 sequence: CASLTGGLAGDTQYF. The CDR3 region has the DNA TGTGCCAGCCTGACCGGGGGGCTCGCAGGAGACACGCAGTATTTT.